This T cell receptor (beta chain) was found in a study of T cell repertoires in cytomegalovirus infection (dated by TCRdb to between 2018 and 2021). In the study overall: Alongside well-studied HLA-B-restricted epitopes, the peptide stimulations were aimed at recently identified HLA-C-restricted CMV epitopes, whose presentation resists viral immunomodulation. Because public TCR beta signatures pointed to carriage of CMV infection together with the matching HLA type, the HLA type of each donor mattered for the analysis.

Reading the germline V gene gives CDR1 SGHVS and CDR2 FNYEAQ. Including cysteine and phenylalanine, the CDR3 has 16 amino acids. The entry retains the CDR3 DNA only, 48 bases that are in frame from base 1. Cut back by 0 bases and 2 bases, the V and J ends lie 13 bases apart. The treatment or condition tag for this specimen amounts to: in vitro stimulation with specific CMV peptide epitopes to enrich CMV-specific T cells. The instrument given in TCRdb is Illumina HiSeq 1500. TCRdb cleaned the public reads at Q25 with fastp, built clones with MiXCR and kept in-frame beta chains. Each entry is one CDR3 protein sequence, shown with its most common DNA and genes. A total of about 890,000 distinct CDR3 sequences appear in this sample, roughly 30% of them only once. The ten largest clones take up around 15% of the sample. This clonotype occurred many times. Its specific antigen is unknown. Within one base of it there is no much larger clone, and no base qualities were kept.

What the research found in general, with its limitations: Cumulative frequency of public TCR beta family members discriminated carriers of CMV infection plus the relevant HLA type in this cohort and an independent approximately 370-donor cohort. The ex vivo response was dominated by HLA-C-restricted CMV-specific TCR beta clonotypes, and the single most frequent clonotype in two of eight donors was supplied by these HLA-C-restricted clonotypes.

Sequencing was performed on cultured CD8+ T cells from PBMCs, taken from culture after CMV antigen stimulation. The receptor's source is a human donor in good health (CMV status not recorded). Some clones in this sample may be carry-over from other donors' samples. The rearrangement combines TRBV7-6 with TRBJ2-5; the D gene is perhaps TRBD2, on 6 matching bases. The CDR3 here reads CASSLAMAGRQETQYF. Read as DNA, the sequence is TGTGCCAGCAGCTTAGCGATGGCGGGACGGCAAGAGACCCAGTACTTC.